The 4 T cell receptor beta chains reported below all come from one sample, sequenced in a study of patients and donors after allogeneic stem cell transplantation. In TCRdb, the RT-PCR reads were re-called with MiXCR into one record per CDR3 protein. This repertoire shows 200,000 to 250,000 distinct CDR3 sequences, over 12% found once; its top ten account for around a tenth. Source material: blood, either unsorted or a sorted T cell fraction (not recorded which). The receptors derive from a human donor who was either an allogeneic HSCT recipient or a stem cell or donor lymphocyte infusion donor (not recorded which). It is not recorded whose cells these are; they may come from a transplant donor.

This clonotype was found many times. The chain recombines TRBV21-1 with TRBJ2-2. TRBV21-1 is termed a pseudogene. This CDR3 is 17 amino acids long. Here the CDR3 reads CASSKKVRVGWTGELFF. In nucleotides, the CDR3 is TGTGCCAGCAGCAAGAAAGTAAGGGTGGGATGGACCGGGGAGCTGTTTTTT.

This clonotype was observed a handful of times. The chain combines TRBV5-1 with TRBJ2-3; D gene ambiguous. The CDR3 has 16 amino acids. Per germline, CDR1 SGHRS and CDR2 YFSETQ. Trimming removed 4 bases from V and 1 base from J, with 16 bases in between. In nucleotides, the CDR3 is TGCGCCAGCAGCACCGACCCGGCCATCGGCACAGATACGCAGTATTTT. Its translation: CASSTDPAIGTDTQYF.

In this sample, this clonotype turned up a few times. The chain uses TRBV20-1 and TRBJ2-1, with 13 nucleotides matching TRBD2. The ends lost 2 bases at V and 8 bases at J; junction bases unmatched: 6. This CDR3 comprises 15 residues. Looked up from germline, CDR1 is DFQATT and CDR2 is SNEGSKA (reference sequence). In nucleotides, the CDR3 is TGCAGTGCTAGATCTGAACTAGCGGGGGGGTATGAGCAGTTCTTC. Protein: CSARSELAGGYEQFF.

This clonotype was seen a few times. The gene calls are TRBV12-3 or TRBV12-4 and TRBJ2-2; 7 bases are shared with TRBD2. The ends lost 1 base at V and 7 bases at J; junction bases unmatched: 6. This CDR3 spans 15 amino acids. This chain's CDR3 is CASSLELARGGELFF. The CDR3 DNA follows: TGTGCCAGCAGTTTAGAACTAGCGCGCGGCGGGGAGCTGTTTTTT.